This T cell receptor beta chain is drawn from a study of identical twins (dated by TCRdb to the mid-2010s). Regarding the research as a whole: TCR alpha and beta repertoires from monozygotic twins, unrelated adults of various ages and cord blood were deep-sequenced to test whether fetal clonotypes persist. Replicate twin experiments were performed at different times using different library preparation protocols to rule out contamination.

The receptor library was made with 5' RACE. The run used an Illumina HiSeq 2000. Template switching added a universal primer binding site, and the final cDNA carried a unique molecular identifier that allowed TCR cDNA molecules to be counted accurately. Specific primers in the conserved constant-segment region were used to synthesize first-strand cDNA for TCR alpha and beta chains. Each cDNA library was double barcoded, with a SMART-Mk sample barcode plus Illumina barcodes, to control for contamination. TruSeq adapter sequences and Illumina sample barcodes were added in two successive PCR steps. The TCR alpha and beta cDNA libraries were sequenced on the Illumina HiSeq platform using custom primers. The paper's data handling went like this. Raw reads were processed with MiGEC to extract unique molecular identifiers, and MiXCR was used to determine CDR3 positions. For each individual, recombination models were inferred using an EM algorithm with the repgenHMM and IGoR tools. The analysis of shared clonotypes was done with the tcR package in R, with sharing normalized by the product of cloneset sizes. To study raw recombination without the effects of thymic and clonal selection, out-of-frame nonproductive sequences were analyzed. Starting from the raw public reads, TCRdb applied fastp trimming at Q25, assembled clones with MiXCR and retained in-frame beta chains. Each CDR3 protein appears once, grouped with its most common genes and DNA. The V and J calls follow TCRdb's processing rather than the paper's. Counted in this sample were 400,000 to 500,000 distinct CDR3 sequences; around 20% of them appeared once. Jointly, the top ten make up 9% to 15% of the sample.

Only healthy Caucasian donors were included. The study also sequenced three unrelated non-twin adults: a male aged 18 to 30, a male aged 50 to 59 and a female aged 50 to 59. Miltenyi CD45RO+ enrichment and human naive T-cell isolation kits were used to isolate memory (CD45RO+) and naive T cells from PBMC. There are a few counts of this clonotype. Which antigen it targets is not known. Base qualities are not provided; no much larger clone lies one nucleotide away. Results and caveats for the whole study, not just this receptor: Compared with coincidental sharing between unrelated individuals, out-of-frame TCR alpha sequences shared between twins showed an excess of sequences with low generation probability. Zero-insertion analyses could be partly confounded by invariant T cells such as MAIT and iNKT, although diverse VJ usage argued against such confounding for most clonotypes. Abundant cord blood beta clonotypes had fewer insertions, young adult naive repertoires showed a similar but weaker trend, and memory repertoires showed no such trend. Recombination models systematically underestimated out-of-frame TCR alpha sharing in monozygotic twins but agreed with sharing between unrelated individuals. The excess sharing between twins in beta out-of-frame sequences was weaker because fewer shared sequences reduced the signal-to-noise ratio. Because the same donors could not be followed over many years, conclusions were based on cross-sectional statistical analysis.

Material for sequencing was naive T cells sorted from blood. The sample's cell subset or site label, in plain terms: cells isolated with a human naive T-cell isolation kit. This TCR was recovered from a man aged 50-59 years in good health.

For the CDR3, the sequence is CASGRQEQYF. The bases read TGTGCCAGCGGGCGCCAGGAGCAGTACTTC. The chain links TRBV6-1 with TRBJ2-7; the D segment cannot be called with confidence. V sheds 8 bases and J sheds 7 bases, leaving 9 bases between their ends. As encoded in the germline V gene, CDR1 is MNHNS while CDR2 is SASEGT. The CDR3 has 10 amino acids, counting the end cysteine and phenylalanine. This entry keeps only the CDR3 DNA: 30 bases, framed from base 1.